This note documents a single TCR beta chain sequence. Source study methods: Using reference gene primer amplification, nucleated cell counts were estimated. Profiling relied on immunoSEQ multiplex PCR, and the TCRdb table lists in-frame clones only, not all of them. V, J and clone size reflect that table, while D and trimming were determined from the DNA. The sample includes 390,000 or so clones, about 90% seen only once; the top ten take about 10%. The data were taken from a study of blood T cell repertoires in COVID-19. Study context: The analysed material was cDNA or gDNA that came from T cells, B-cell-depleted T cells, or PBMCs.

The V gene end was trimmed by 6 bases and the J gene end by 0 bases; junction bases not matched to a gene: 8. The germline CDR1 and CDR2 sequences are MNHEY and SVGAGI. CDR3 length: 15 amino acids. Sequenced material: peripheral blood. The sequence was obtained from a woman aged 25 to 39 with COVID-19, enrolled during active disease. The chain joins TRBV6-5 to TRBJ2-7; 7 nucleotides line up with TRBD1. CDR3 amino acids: CASRYRTGPSYEQYF. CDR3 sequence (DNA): TGTGCCAGCAGGTACCGGACAGGACCCTCCTACGAGCAGTACTTC.